The present TCR gamma chain was sequenced within a study of intestinal T cells in coeliac disease. The study, taken as a whole, reports: All 20 or so biopsies were correctly classified by TRD kmer clustering. Multiple copies of a CDR3 amino acid sequence may be PCR duplicates.

For each case, the template was genomic DNA from ten approximately 5-µm formalin-fixed paraffin-embedded scrolls. Using roughly 0.2 ug of biopsy DNA, TRG was amplified with LymphoTrack primers. TCRdb re-called clones from the multiplex PCR reads via CATT. The sample records under 1,000 gamma-chain clones, 43% being singletons. CDR1 and CDR2 (germline): VENAVY, YDSYNSRV. The CDR3 consists of 13 residues. Germline trimming cut 12 bases from V and 6 bases from J; bases unmatched to any gene: 17. Concerning this clone: The antigen remains unidentified.

The chain uses TRGV8 and TRGJ1 or TRGJ2. The sample was a duodenal biopsy. The TCR sequence derives from a human donor who served as a control with a normal duodenal biopsy, not a healthy volunteer. For the CDR3, the DNA is TGTGCCCACCTGGGATGGGGGGGTTATAAGAAACTCTTT. Its translation is CAHLGWGGYKKLF.